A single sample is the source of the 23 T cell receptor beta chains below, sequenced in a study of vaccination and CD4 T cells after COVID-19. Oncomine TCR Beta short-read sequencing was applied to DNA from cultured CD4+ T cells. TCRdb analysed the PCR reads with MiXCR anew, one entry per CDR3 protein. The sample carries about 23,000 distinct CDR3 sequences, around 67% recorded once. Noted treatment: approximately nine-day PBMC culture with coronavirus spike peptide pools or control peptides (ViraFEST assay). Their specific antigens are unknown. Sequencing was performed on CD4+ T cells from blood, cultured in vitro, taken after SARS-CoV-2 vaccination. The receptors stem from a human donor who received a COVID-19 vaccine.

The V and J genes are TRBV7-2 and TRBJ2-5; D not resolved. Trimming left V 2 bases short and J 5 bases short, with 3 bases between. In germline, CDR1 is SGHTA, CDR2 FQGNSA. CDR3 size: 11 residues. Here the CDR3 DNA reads TGTGCCAGCAGCTTAAAGGAGACCCAGTACTTC. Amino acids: CASSLKETQYF.

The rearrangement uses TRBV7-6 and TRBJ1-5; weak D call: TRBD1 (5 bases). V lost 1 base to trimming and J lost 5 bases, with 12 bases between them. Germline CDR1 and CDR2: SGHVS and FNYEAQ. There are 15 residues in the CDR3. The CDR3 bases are TGTGCCAGCAGCTTAGATCAGGGTAGGGATCAGCCCCAGCATTTT. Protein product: CASSLDQGRDQPQHF.

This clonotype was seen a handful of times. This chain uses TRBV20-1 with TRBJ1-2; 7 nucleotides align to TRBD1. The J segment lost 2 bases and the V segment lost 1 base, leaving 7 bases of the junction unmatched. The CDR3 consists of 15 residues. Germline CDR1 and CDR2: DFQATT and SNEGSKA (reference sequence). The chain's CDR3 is CSARAFGQENYGYTF. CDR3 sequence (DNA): TGCAGTGCTAGAGCCTTCGGACAGGAGAACTATGGCTACACCTTC.

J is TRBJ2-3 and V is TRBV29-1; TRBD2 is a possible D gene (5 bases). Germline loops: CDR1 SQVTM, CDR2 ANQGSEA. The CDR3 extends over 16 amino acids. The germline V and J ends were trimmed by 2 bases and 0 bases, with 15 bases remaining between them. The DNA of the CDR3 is TGCAGCGTTGAATTAGCCAGGCGGGCCAGCACAGATACGCAGTATTTT. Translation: CSVELARRASTDTQYF.

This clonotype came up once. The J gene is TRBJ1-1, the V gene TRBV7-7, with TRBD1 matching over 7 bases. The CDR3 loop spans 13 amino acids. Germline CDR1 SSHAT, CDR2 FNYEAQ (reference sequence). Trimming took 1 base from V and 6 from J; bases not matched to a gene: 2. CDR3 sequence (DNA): TGTGCCAGCAGCTTAGACAGGGGTTCTGAAGCTTTCTTT. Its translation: CASSLDRGSEAFF.

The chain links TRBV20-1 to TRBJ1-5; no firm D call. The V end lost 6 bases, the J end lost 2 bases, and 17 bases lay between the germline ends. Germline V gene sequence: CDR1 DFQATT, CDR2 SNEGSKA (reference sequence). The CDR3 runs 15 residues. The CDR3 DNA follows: TGCAGTGCCCCCTCCGCATTCGGTGGCAATCAGCCCCAGCATTTT. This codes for CSAPSAFGGNQPQHF.

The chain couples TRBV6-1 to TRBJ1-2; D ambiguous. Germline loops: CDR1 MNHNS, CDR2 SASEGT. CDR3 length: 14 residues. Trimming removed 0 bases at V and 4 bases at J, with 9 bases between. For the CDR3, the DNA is TGTGCCAGCAGTGAAGCATCACACTTCTATGGCTACACCTTC. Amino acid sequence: CASSEASHFYGYTF.

CDR3: CATSREQGMETQYF. CDR3 in DNA: TGTGCCACCAGCAGAGAACAGGGGATGGAGACCCAGTACTTC. V and J are TRBV15 and TRBJ2-5, with TRBD1 identical over 7 bases. CDR3 length: 14 residues. Germline assignment: CDR1 LNHNV and CDR2 YYDKDF (reference sequence). V dropped 0 bases and J dropped 5; count of bases not matched to a gene: 3.

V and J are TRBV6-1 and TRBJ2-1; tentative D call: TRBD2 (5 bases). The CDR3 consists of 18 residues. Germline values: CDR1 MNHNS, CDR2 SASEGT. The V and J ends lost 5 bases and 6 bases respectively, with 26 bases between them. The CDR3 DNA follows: TGTGCCAGCAGTCGGGCTAGGGTCCCAACTTCGAGGGCCAATGAGCAGTTCTTC. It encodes CASSRARVPTSRANEQFF.

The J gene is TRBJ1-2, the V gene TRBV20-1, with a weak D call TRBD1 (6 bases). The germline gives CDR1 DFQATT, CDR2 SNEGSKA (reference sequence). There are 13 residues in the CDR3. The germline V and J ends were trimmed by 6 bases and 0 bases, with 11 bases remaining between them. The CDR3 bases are TGCAGTGCCCCGACAGGAGCTAACTATGGCTACACCTTC. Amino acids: CSAPTGANYGYTF.

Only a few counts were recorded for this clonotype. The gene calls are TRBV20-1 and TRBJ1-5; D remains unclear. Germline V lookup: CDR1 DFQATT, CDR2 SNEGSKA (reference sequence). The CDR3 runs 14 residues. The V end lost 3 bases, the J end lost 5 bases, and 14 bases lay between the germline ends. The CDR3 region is CSASWSGVDQPQHF. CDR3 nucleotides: TGCAGTGCTAGTTGGTCCGGGGTAGATCAGCCCCAGCATTTT.

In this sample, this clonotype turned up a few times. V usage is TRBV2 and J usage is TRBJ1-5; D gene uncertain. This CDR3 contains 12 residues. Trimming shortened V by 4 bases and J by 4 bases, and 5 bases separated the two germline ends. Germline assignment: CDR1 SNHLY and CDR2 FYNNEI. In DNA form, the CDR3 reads TGTGCCAGCAGTGTGGGAAATCAGCCCCAGCATTTT. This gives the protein CASSVGNQPQHF.

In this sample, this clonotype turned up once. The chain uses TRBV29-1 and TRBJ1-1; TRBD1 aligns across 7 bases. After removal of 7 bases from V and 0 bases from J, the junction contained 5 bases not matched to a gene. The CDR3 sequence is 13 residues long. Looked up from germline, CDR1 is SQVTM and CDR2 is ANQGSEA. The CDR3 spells CSGGTAMNTEAFF. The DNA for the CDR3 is TGCAGCGGCGGGACAGCCATGAACACTGAAGCTTTCTTT.

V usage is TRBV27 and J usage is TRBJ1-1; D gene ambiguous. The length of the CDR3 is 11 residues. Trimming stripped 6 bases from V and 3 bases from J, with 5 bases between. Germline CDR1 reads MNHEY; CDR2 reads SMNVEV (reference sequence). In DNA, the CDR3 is TGTGCCAGCAGGCGGGACACTGAAGCTTTCTTT. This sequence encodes CASRRDTEAFF.

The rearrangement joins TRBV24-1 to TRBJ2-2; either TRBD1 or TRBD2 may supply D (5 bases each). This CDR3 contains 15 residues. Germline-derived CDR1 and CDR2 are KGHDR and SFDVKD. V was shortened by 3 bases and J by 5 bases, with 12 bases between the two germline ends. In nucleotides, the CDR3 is TGTGCCACCAGTGATCTAGAGTGGGGGACCGGGGAGCTGTTTTTT. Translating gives CATSDLEWGTGELFF.

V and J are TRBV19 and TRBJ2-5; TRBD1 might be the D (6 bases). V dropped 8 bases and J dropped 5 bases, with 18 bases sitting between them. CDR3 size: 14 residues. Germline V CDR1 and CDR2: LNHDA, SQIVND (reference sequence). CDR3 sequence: CASGLPHRVETQYF. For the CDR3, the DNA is TGTGCCAGTGGACTTCCTCACAGGGTTGAGACCCAGTACTTC.

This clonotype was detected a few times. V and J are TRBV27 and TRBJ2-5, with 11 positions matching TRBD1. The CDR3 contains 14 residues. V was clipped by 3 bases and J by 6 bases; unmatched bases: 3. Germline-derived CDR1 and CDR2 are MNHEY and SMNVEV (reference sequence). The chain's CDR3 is CASSFGQGAKTQYF. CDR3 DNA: TGTGCCAGCAGTTTTGGACAGGGGGCTAAGACCCAGTACTTC.

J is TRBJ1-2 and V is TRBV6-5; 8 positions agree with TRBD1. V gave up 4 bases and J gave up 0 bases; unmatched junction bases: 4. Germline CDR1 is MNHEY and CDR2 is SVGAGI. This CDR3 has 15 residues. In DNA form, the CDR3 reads TGTGCCAGCAGTTTTGGGACAGGAGCTAACTATGGCTACACCTTC. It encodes CASSFGTGANYGYTF.

The CDR3 protein is CASSTGGTQYF. CDR3 DNA: TGTGCCAGTAGTACCGGGGGGACCCAGTACTTC. The rearrangement links TRBV19 to TRBJ2-5; tentative D call: TRBD2 (6 bases). V was clipped by 4 bases and J by 7 bases, with 7 bases between them. CDR1 and CDR2 from the germline V gene are LNHDA and SQIVND (reference sequence). The CDR3 runs to 11 residues. Filled out from reference TRBV19 and TRBJ2-5, the complete variable domain reads DGGITQSPKYLFRKEGQNVTLSCEQNLNHDAMYWYRQDPGQGLRLIYYSQIVNDFQKGDIAEGYSVSREKKESFPLTVTSAQKNPTAFYLCASSTGGTQYFGPGTRLLVL.

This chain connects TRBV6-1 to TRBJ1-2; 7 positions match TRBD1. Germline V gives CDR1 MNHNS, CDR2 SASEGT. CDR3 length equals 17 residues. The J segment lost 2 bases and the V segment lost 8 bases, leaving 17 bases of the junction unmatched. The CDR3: CASVFPGTATLNYGYTF. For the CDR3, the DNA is TGTGCCAGCGTATTCCCTGGGACAGCCACTTTGAACTATGGCTACACCTTC.

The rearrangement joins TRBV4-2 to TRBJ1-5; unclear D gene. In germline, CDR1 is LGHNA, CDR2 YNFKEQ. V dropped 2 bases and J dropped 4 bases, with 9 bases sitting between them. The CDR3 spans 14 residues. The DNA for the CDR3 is TGTGCCAGCAGCCAACATCCGGCGAATCAGCCCCAGCATTTT. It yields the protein CASSQHPANQPQHF.

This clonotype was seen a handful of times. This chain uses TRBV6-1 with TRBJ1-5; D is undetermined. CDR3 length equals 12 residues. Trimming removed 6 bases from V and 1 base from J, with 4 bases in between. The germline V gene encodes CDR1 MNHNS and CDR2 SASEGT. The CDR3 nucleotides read TGTGCCAGCAGGGACAGCAATCAGCCCCAGCATTTT. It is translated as CASRDSNQPQHF.

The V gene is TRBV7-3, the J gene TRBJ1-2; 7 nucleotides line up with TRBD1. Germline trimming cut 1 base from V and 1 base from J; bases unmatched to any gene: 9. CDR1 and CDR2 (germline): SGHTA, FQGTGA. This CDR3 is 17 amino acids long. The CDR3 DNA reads TGTGCCAGCAGCTTAAATTCCGGACAGGAGTTTAACTATGGCTACACCTTC. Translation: CASSLNSGQEFNYGYTF.